The rows below give T cell receptor beta chains drawn from one sample of a study of T cell responses to AZD1222 COVID-19 vaccine. Sequenced by immunoSEQ multiplex PCR; TCRdb stores in-frame clones only, minus some. This table holds fewer than 150,000 clones, over 75% found once. The sequencing here drew on peripheral blood, taken 28 days after the second AZD1222 dose. These receptors originate from an adult who received the AZD1222 COVID-19 vaccine. Both conserved end residues are part of each CDR3. A D gene is named only where the DNA matches it firmly. Not every row has a clone size; where given, it reads once, few, many or a size class.

.	TRBV6-5	TRBJ1-6	15	TRBD1	CASSRGTGNNSPLHF	TGTGCCAGCAGCCGTGGGACAGGGAATAATTCACCCCTCCACTTT
.	TRBV6-5	TRBJ2-1	16	.	CASSYSRTASYNEQFF	TGTGCCAGCAGTTACTCACGGACAGCCTCCTACAATGAGCAGTTCTTC
.	TRBV7-6	TRBJ1-3	14	.	CASSLGGNGNTIYF	TGTGCCAGCAGCTTAGGGGGGAATGGAAACACCATATATTTT
few	TRBV15	TRBJ2-2	17	.	CATSRDIGGANTGELFF	TGTGCCACCAGCAGAGATATCGGGGGTGCGAACACCGGGGAGCTGTTTTTT
.	TRBV19	TRBJ1-1	14	.	CASSIRRENTEAFF	TGTGCCAGTAGTATTCGGAGGGAGAACACTGAAGCTTTCTTT
.	TRBV19	TRBJ1-1	13	.	CASSPPTRGEAFF	TGTGCCAGTAGTCCCCCGACAAGAGGTGAAGCTTTCTTT
.	TRBV28	TRBJ1-2	12	.	CASSPDSYGYTF	TGTGCCAGCAGTCCCGACTCCTATGGCTACACCTTC
.	TRBV9	TRBJ2-3	15	.	CASSVAGQSTDTQYF	TGTGCCAGCAGCGTAGCCGGGCAGAGCACAGATACGCAGTATTTT
.	TRBV5-1	TRBJ1-1	14	.	CASSPGQLDTEAFF	TGCGCCAGCAGCCCCGGACAGTTGGACACTGAAGCTTTCTTT
.	TRBV11-1	TRBJ2-1	11	.	CASSFLNEQFF	TGTGCCAGCAGCTTCCTTAATGAGCAGTTCTTC
.	TRBV6-2/TRBV6-3	TRBJ2-4	13	.	CASSFGSQNIQYF	TGTGCCAGCAGTTTTGGCAGTCAAAACATTCAGTACTTC
.	TRBV27	TRBJ2-7	14	.	CASSLFPGTGEQYF	TGTGCCAGCAGTTTATTCCCAGGTACTGGCGAGCAGTACTTC
.	TRBV18	TRBJ2-1	14	.	CASSPAASYNEQFF	TGTGCCAGCTCACCGGCGGCCAGTTACAATGAGCAGTTCTTC
few	TRBV6-4	TRBJ2-1	15	TRBD2	CASSERAGPDNEQFF	TGTGCCAGCAGTGAGAGAGCGGGACCAGACAATGAGCAGTTCTTC
.	TRBV7-2	TRBJ2-1	15	.	CASRPRLVSYNEQFF	TGTGCCAGCAGGCCTAGACTAGTATCCTACAATGAGCAGTTCTTC
.	TRBV6-5	TRBJ2-7	15	.	CASSSRGASSYEQYF	TGTGCCAGCAGCTCCAGGGGTGCGAGCTCCTACGAGCAGTACTTC
.	TRBV6-5	TRBJ2-7	14	.	CASSVGHITYEQYF	TGTGCCAGCAGCGTGGGGCATATAACCTACGAGCAGTACTTC
.	TRBV5-1	TRBJ2-1	15	TRBD2	CASSSPSGLYNEQFF	TGCGCCAGCAGCTCTCCTAGCGGGCTTTACAATGAGCAGTTCTTC
.	TRBV7-8	TRBJ1-4	15	.	CASSFYTGENEKLFF	TGTGCCAGCAGCTTTTATACCGGTGAAAATGAAAAACTGTTTTTT
.	TRBV29-1	TRBJ1-5	12	.	CSAAFTDQPQHF	TGCAGCGCGGCATTCACTGATCAGCCCCAGCATTTT